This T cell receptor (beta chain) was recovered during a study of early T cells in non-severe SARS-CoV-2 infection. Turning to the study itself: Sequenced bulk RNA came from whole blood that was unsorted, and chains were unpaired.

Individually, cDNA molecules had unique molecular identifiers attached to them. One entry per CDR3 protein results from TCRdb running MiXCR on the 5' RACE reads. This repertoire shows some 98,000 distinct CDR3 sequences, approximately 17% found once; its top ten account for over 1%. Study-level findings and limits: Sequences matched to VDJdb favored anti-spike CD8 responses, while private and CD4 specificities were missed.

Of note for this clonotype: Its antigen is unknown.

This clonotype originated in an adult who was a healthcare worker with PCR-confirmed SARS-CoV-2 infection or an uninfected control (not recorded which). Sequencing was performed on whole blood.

The CDR3 DNA follows: TGTGCCAGCAAAAACGGGACTGTCTTTTTCACCTACACCTTC. Residues: CASKNGTVFFTYTF. The rearrangement uses TRBV27 and TRBJ1-2; possibly TRBD1 for D (5 bases). The V gene's germline CDR1 is MNHEY and CDR2 SMNVEV (reference sequence). CDR3 length equals 14 residues. The germline V and J ends were trimmed by 7 bases and 10 bases, with 22 bases remaining between them.